Below, 10 T cell receptor beta chains from the same sample are listed, as sequenced in a study of brain T cells in children with intractable seizures. Repertoires were generated with immunoSEQ multiplex PCR, while TCRdb's copy carries only in-frame clones and drops some. The data contain 70,000 to 85,000 clones, roughly 89% of them singletons. The sequencing used peripheral blood, collected at surgery. These receptor sequences come from a girl aged 2 to 10 with Rasmussen encephalitis and intractable seizures.

The CDR3 DNA reads TGCGCCAGCAGTGAGTCCGGGACAGGGAAAAACATTCAGTACTTC. Amino acid sequence: CASSESGTGKNIQYF. The chain recombines TRBV10-1 with TRBJ2-4, with 9 bases matching TRBD1. The germline V gene has CDR1 WNHNN and CDR2 SYGVQD (reference sequence). V was pared by 0 bases and J by 4 bases, with 1 base of the junction left unmatched. The CDR3 is 15 residues long.

The chain employs TRBV6-5 and TRBJ1-1; TRBD1 is a possible D gene (5 bases). The germline V and J ends were trimmed by 6 bases and 1 base, with 15 bases remaining between them. The CDR3 is 15 residues long. The germline gives CDR1 MNHEY, CDR2 SVGAGI. Here the CDR3 reads CASRQVPGRNTEAFF. DNA for the CDR3: TGTGCCAGCAGACAAGTCCCGGGACGGAACACTGAAGCTTTCTTT.

The chain joins TRBV11-2 to TRBJ1-1, with D possibly TRBD1 on 6 matching bases. V lost 2 bases to trimming and J lost 5 bases, with 9 bases between them. The CDR3 consists of 13 residues. The germline gives CDR1 SGHAT, CDR2 FQNNGV. CDR3 in DNA: TGTGCCAGCAGCTTAATTAGGGGGACTGAAGCTTTCTTT. Translation gives CASSLIRGTEAFF.

This chain joins TRBV7-3 and TRBJ1-2, with 11 bases fitting TRBD1. V dropped 5 bases and J dropped 6; count of bases not matched to a gene: 11. CDR1 is SGHTA and CDR2 is FQGTGA in the germline V gene. This CDR3 region has 16 residues. DNA of the CDR3: TGTGCCAGCAGCCCCCGCCCCGGGACAGGGGGGAATGGCTACACCTTC. Translating gives CASSPRPGTGGNGYTF.

The rearrangement joins TRBV7-9 to TRBJ1-4; 7 nucleotides match TRBD1. CDR1 is SEHNR, CDR2 FQNEAQ, per germline (reference sequence). CDR3 length equals 15 residues. After removal of 1 base from V and 7 bases from J, the junction contained 6 bases not matched to a gene. The CDR3 coding sequence is TGTGCCAGCAGCTTAGAGGGGACAGTGAGTGAAAAACTGTTTTTT. Translation gives CASSLEGTVSEKLFF. Full variable domain (missing parts from reference TRBV7-9 and TRBJ1-4): DTGVSQNPRHKITKRGQNVTFRCDPISEHNRLYWYRQTLGQGPEFLTYFQNEAQLEKSRLLSDRFSAERPKGSFSTLEIQRTEQGDSAMYLCASSLEGTVSEKLFFGSGTQLSVL.

V gene TRBV7-2 combines with J gene TRBJ1-5; D gene ambiguous. The CDR3 runs to 15 residues. The V gene lost 2 bases and the J gene lost 5 bases, with 13 bases spanning the gap. Per germline, CDR1 SGHTA and CDR2 FQGNSA. Here the CDR3 DNA reads TGTGCCAGCAGCTTAATGCCGGACGGAGATCAGCCCCAGCATTTT. It translates to CASSLMPDGDQPQHF.

The gene calls are TRBV14 and TRBJ1-2; D unclear. The CDR3 loop spans 13 amino acids. CDR1 SGHDN and CDR2 FVKESK come from the germline V gene. V gave up 3 bases and J gave up 4 bases, with 9 bases separating them. The CDR3 DNA sequence: TGTGCCAGCAGCCACTTCAACACCTATGGCTACACCTTC. Its protein product is CASSHFNTYGYTF.

This clone has just one count. V is TRBV21-1 and J is TRBJ2-5; no check of the table's D call, TRBD2, against the DNA was made. TRBV21-1 is labeled a pseudogene. This CDR3 has 17 amino acids. The CDR3 region has the DNA TGTGCCAGCAGCAAAGAATCTAGCGGGAGGGCGACAGAGACCCAGTACTTC. It is translated as CASSKESSGRATETQYF.

The chain is built from TRBV27 and TRBJ2-7, with 15 nucleotides matching TRBD2. The CDR3 spans 16 residues. The V gene's germline CDR1 is MNHEY and CDR2 SMNVEV (reference sequence). The J segment lost 5 bases and the V segment lost 0 bases, leaving 2 bases of the junction unmatched. The chain's CDR3 is CASSLSRTSGRDEQYF. Written as DNA, the CDR3 is TGTGCCAGCAGTTTATCCAGGACTAGCGGGAGGGACGAGCAGTACTTC.

The chain carries TRBV2 and TRBJ1-2; D not certain. The CDR3 sequence is 12 residues long. Germline V gene sequence: CDR1 SNHLY, CDR2 FYNNEI. Deletions cut 8 bases from V and 2 bases from J, with 9 bases between. As DNA, the CDR3 is TGTGCCAGCCGAGAACTCAACTATGGCTACACCTTC. Protein sequence: CASRELNYGYTF.